Listed here are 18 T cell receptor beta chains from one sample, sequenced in a study of identifying expanded T cells in peripheral blood. TCRdb's copy holds only in-frame clones and misses some; the assay was immunoSEQ multiplex PCR. The sample consists of some 120,000 clones, around four fifths of them appearing once. Sequenced material: blood. The receptors come from a person aged 18 to 75 in good health.

The chain combines TRBV19 with TRBJ1-2; no clear D. Trimming stripped 3 bases from V and 4 bases from J, with 18 bases between. CDR3 length equals 16 residues. Germline CDR1 and CDR2: LNHDA and SQIVND (reference sequence). The CDR3, as DNA: TGTGCCAGTAGTATTTCGTTGGGTAAATGGAGCTATGGCTACACCTTC. Encoded protein: CASSISLGKWSYGYTF.

The chain recombines TRBV9 with TRBJ2-3, with D perhaps matching TRBD1 or TRBD2 (5 bases each). The V gene lost 7 bases and the J gene lost 2 bases, with 17 bases spanning the gap. Germline V gives CDR1 SGDLS, CDR2 YYNGEE. The CDR3 is made up of 15 amino acids. The CDR3 here is CASAHHGAFTDTQYF. The CDR3, as DNA: TGTGCCAGCGCTCATCACGGGGCCTTCACAGATACGCAGTATTTT.

The count of this clone is one. The chain employs TRBV6-1 and TRBJ2-1, with D possibly being TRBD1 (5 bases). The CDR3 contains 14 residues. Trimming shortened V by 7 bases and J by 7 bases, and 17 bases separated the two germline ends. Germline V gene lookup returns CDR1 MNHNS and CDR2 SASEGT. The CDR3 DNA reads as TGTGCCAGCAATGGGGCTTATTGGCTAAATGAGCAGTTCTTC. Protein sequence: CASNGAYWLNEQFF.

This clone was found a few times. The chain couples TRBV4-3 to TRBJ1-2; D possibly corresponds to TRBD1 (6 bases). In germline, CDR1 is LGHNA, CDR2 YSLEER. The CDR3 runs to 15 residues. Trimming took 1 base from V and 8 from J, leaving 17 bases between them. The CDR3 nucleotides read TGCGCCAGCAGCCAAGCTAGGGGGGCTTATGACGGCTACACCTTC. It yields the protein CASSQARGAYDGYTF.

This clone was recorded a few times. This sequence joins TRBV6-5 and TRBJ1-5; D might be TRBD1 (5 bases). This CDR3 has 15 amino acids. Deletions cut 6 bases from V and 6 bases from J, with 18 bases between. Germline CDR1 MNHEY, CDR2 SVGAGI. CDR3 residues: CASSTGTKRGQPQHF. For the CDR3, the DNA is TGTGCCAGCAGCACCGGGACCAAAAGGGGTCAGCCCCAGCATTTT.

The rearrangement links TRBV6-5 to TRBJ1-2; 7 nucleotides match TRBD1. The germline gives CDR1 MNHEY, CDR2 SVGAGI. This CDR3 spans 13 amino acids. V dropped 4 bases and J dropped 4; count of bases not matched to a gene: 3. CDR3 bases: TGTGCCAGCAGTTTAGGACAGGTCTATGGCTACACCTTC. This gives the protein CASSLGQVYGYTF.

The chain recombines TRBV18 with TRBJ1-1; 10 bases agree with TRBD1. V lost 9 bases to trimming and J lost 4 bases; unmatched junction nucleotides: 8. Germline CDR1 and CDR2: KGHSH and LQKENI. The CDR3 has 14 amino acids. The CDR3 loop is CASLGRDRGTEAFF. The CDR3 DNA reads TGTGCCAGTCTAGGCCGGGACAGGGGCACTGAAGCTTTCTTT.

The rearrangement joins TRBV6-5 to TRBJ1-2; D uncertain. Germline-derived CDR1 and CDR2 are MNHEY and SVGAGI. V lost 0 bases to trimming and J lost 4 bases, with 9 bases between them. This CDR3 region has 14 residues. The CDR3: CASSYSPPPYGYTF. CDR3 DNA sequence: TGTGCCAGCAGTTACTCGCCACCTCCCTATGGCTACACCTTC.

The gene calls are TRBV30 and TRBJ2-6, with 7 bases that match TRBD2. After removal of 4 bases from V and 3 bases from J, the junction contained 9 bases not matched to a gene. The CDR3 is made up of 16 amino acids. The germline CDR1 and CDR2 sequences are GTSNPN and SVGIG (reference sequence). CDR3 nucleotide sequence: TGTGCCTGGATTGGCGGGGGAAGCATTGGGGCCAACGTCCTGACTTTC. It yields the protein CAWIGGGSIGANVLTF.

The chain carries TRBV4-1 and TRBJ1-1, with TRBD1 as a possible D gene (6 bases). V shed 6 bases and J shed 0 bases, with 17 bases lying between them. The CDR3 has 16 amino acids. Germline lookup yields CDR1 MGHRA and CDR2 YSYEKL. The CDR3 region is CASRRTAIGLNTEAFF. As DNA, the CDR3 is TGCGCCAGCAGACGGACAGCCATCGGGCTGAACACTGAAGCTTTCTTT.

This clone was observed a single time. This rearrangement joins TRBV30 to TRBJ2-5; D is unclear. Germline V CDR1 and CDR2: GTSNPN, SVGIG (reference sequence). This CDR3 is 13 amino acids long. The V end lost 3 bases, the J end lost 1 base, and 9 bases lay between the germline ends. For the CDR3, the DNA is TGTGCCTGGAGGATACTTCCCCAAGAGACCCAGTACTTC. This gives the protein CAWRILPQETQYF.

Worth noting for this clone: Other DNA sequences in the same sample also yield this CDR3. This chain connects TRBV5-1 to TRBJ2-5, with D perhaps matching TRBD1 or TRBD2 (5 bases each). The CDR3 is made up of 15 amino acids. From germline, CDR1 is SGHRS and CDR2 YFSETQ. V was shortened by 0 bases and J by 5 bases, with 14 bases between the two germline ends. The CDR3 region is CASSLGQGGGETQYF. The DNA of the CDR3 is TGCGCCAGCAGCTTGGGTCAGGGCGGCGGGGAGACCCAGTACTTC.

The CDR3 DNA follows: TGCGCCAGCAGTGGTGGGGCTGACTCTTACAATGAGCAGTTCTTC. This encodes CASSGGADSYNEQFF. V is TRBV10-1 and J is TRBJ2-1; tentative D call: TRBD1 (5 bases). The CDR3 totals 15 residues. V lost 4 bases and J lost 4, with 14 bases in between. Germline lookup yields CDR1 WNHNN and CDR2 SYGVQD (reference sequence).

The gene calls are TRBV7-7 and TRBJ2-3; 7 bases align to TRBD2. The J segment lost 3 bases and the V segment lost 5 bases, leaving 2 bases of the junction unmatched. Per the germline V gene, CDR1 is SSHAT and CDR2 is FNYEAQ (reference sequence). CDR3 length: 13 amino acids. CDR3 sequence reads: CASSLGGTDTQYF. Here the CDR3 DNA reads TGTGCCAGCAGCCTGGGGGGGACAGATACGCAGTATTTT.

This chain uses TRBV11-3 with TRBJ1-6; no reliable D call. This CDR3 region has 15 residues. V was pared by 5 bases and J by 0 bases, with 8 bases between. Germline CDR1 is SGHNT and CDR2 is YENEEA. The CDR3 sequence is CASSSFNSYNSPLHF. CDR3 DNA: TGTGCCAGCAGCAGTTTCAACTCCTATAATTCACCCCTCCACTTT.

The CDR3 loop is CASSQGRTGYTEAFF. CDR3 in DNA: TGCGCCAGCAGCCAAGGCCGAACAGGATACACTGAAGCTTTCTTT. This sequence joins TRBV4-1 and TRBJ1-1; TRBD1 is a possible D gene (5 bases). Germline V gene lookup returns CDR1 MGHRA and CDR2 YSYEKL. Between the trimmed V and J ends, which lost 1 base and 3 bases, there was a span of 12 bases. CDR3 length equals 15 residues.

The CDR3 protein is CASSLMGATGNQPQHF. The DNA for the CDR3 is TGTGCCAGCAGTTTGATGGGGGCGACGGGCAATCAGCCCCAGCATTTT. V is TRBV27 and J is TRBJ1-5; possibly TRBD1 for D (6 bases). The CDR3 is 16 residues long. Germline values: CDR1 MNHEY, CDR2 SMNVEV (reference sequence). V was shortened by 3 bases and J by 2 bases, with 14 bases between the two germline ends.

The genes are TRBV4-1 and TRBJ2-5; D not certain. The V end was cut by 0 bases, the J end by 2 bases, with 13 bases between. Per the germline V gene, CDR1 is MGHRA and CDR2 is YSYEKL. The CDR3 extends over 16 amino acids. In nucleotides, the CDR3 is TGCGCCAGCAGCCAAGATACCTGGGCCCAGCAAGAGACCCAGTACTTC. It codes for CASSQDTWAQQETQYF.